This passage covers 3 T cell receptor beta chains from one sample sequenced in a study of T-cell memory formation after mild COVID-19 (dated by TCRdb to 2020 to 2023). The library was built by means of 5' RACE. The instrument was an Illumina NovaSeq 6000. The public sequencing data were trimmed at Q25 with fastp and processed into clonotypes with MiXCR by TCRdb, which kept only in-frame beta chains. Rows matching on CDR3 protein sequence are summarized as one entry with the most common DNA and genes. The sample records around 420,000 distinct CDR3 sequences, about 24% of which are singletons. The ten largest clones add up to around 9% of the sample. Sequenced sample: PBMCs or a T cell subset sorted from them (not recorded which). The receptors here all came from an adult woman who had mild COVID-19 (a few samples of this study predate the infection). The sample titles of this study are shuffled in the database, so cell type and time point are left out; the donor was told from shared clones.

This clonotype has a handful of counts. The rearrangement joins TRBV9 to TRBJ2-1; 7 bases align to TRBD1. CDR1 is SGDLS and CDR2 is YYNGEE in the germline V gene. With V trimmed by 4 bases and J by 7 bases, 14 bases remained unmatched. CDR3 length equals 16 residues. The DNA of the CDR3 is TGTGCCAGCAGCTCCTTACAGGGGAATCTGGGGAATGAGCAGTTCTTC. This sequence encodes CASSSLQGNLGNEQFF. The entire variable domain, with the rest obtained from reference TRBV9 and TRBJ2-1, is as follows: DSGVTQTPKHLITATGQRVTLRCSPRSGDLSVYWYQQSLDQGLQFLIQYYNGEERAKGNILERFSAQQFPDLHSELNLSSLELGDSALYFCASSSLQGNLGNEQFFGPGTRLTVL.

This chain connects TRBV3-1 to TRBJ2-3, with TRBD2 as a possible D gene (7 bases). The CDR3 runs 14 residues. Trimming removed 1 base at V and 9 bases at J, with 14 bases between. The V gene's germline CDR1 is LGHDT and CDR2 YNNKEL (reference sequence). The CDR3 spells CASSQGRGGVTQYF. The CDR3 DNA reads TGTGCCAGCAGCCAAGGGCGAGGGGGGGTGACGCAGTATTTT.

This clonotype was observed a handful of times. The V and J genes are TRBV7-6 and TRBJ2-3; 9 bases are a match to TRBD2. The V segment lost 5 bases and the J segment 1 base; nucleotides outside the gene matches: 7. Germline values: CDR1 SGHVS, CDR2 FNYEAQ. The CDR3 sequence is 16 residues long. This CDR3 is CASSPRAGGGTDTQYF. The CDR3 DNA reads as TGTGCCAGCAGCCCAAGAGCGGGAGGAGGCACAGATACGCAGTATTTT.